This TCR beta chain appears in the sequencing data of a study of shared clonotypes between healthy human individuals. Trimming left V 1 base short and J 5 bases short, with 9 bases between. The CDR3 loop spans 13 amino acids. CDR1 and CDR2 (germline): SGHRS, YFSETQ. Worth noting for this clone: The identical CDR3 is also encoded by other nucleotide sequences in the sample.

Profiled with immunoSEQ multiplex PCR; TCRdb holds only in-frame clones, not every one. The sample records a few million clones, over 90% being singletons. Caucasian adults living in Nashville, Tennessee, provided all samples. The TCR comes from a man younger than 30 in good health. Some clones in this sample may be carry-over from other donors' samples. The sample comprised naive CD4+ T cells from PBMCs. Noted subset: CD45RA+ positively selected. V and J are TRBV5-1 and TRBJ2-5; D ambiguous. This chain's CDR3 is CASSLSGQETQYF. CDR3 DNA sequence: TGCGCCAGCAGCTTGTCCGGTCAGGAGACCCAGTACTTC.